This T cell receptor (beta chain) was sequenced for a study of T cell repertoires in cytomegalovirus infection. Study details: It was the public TCR beta signatures that indicated both CMV infection and matching HLA type. Study-wide results and caveats: In two of eight donors, the top clonotype was HLA-C-restricted CMV-specific. The study identified carriers of CMV plus the relevant HLA from cumulative public TCR beta family frequency.

Using its own MiXCR run on the reads, TCRdb lists one record per CDR3 protein. The sample consists of a few hundred thousand distinct CDR3 sequences, less than 9.5% of them appearing once. Germline assignment: CDR1 SGHVS and CDR2 FNYEAQ. The CDR3 spans 12 residues. V was shortened by 1 base and J by 7 bases, with 7 bases between the two germline ends. This clonotype was seen repeatedly, ten times or more. Its specificity is unknown. The source of this sequence is a human donor in good health (CMV status not recorded). Some clones in this sample may be carry-over from other donors' samples. The sample was PBMCs. The J gene is TRBJ1-1, the V gene TRBV7-6; the D is unclear. In DNA form, the CDR3 reads TGTGCCAGCAGCTTAGTCGGGCGTGAAGCTTTCTTT. Translating gives CASSLVGREAFF.